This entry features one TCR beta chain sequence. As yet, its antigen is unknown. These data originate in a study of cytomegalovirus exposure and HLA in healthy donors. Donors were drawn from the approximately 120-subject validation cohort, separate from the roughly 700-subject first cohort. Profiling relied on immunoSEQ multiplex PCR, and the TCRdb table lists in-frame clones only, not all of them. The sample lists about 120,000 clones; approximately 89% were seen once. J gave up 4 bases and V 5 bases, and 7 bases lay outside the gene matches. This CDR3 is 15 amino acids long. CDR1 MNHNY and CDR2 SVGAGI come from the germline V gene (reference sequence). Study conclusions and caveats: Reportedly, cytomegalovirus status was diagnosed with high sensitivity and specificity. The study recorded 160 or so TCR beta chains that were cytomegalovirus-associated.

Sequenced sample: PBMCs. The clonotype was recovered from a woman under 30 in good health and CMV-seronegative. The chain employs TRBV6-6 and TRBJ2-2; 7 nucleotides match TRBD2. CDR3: CASSPRLAATGELFF. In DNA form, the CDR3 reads TGTGCCAGCAGTCCCCGACTAGCAGCCACCGGGGAGCTGTTTTTT.